The sequence of this T cell receptor (beta chain) was determined in a study of shared clonotypes between healthy human individuals. A word on this clone: Its specificity is not known.

General observations from the study: With few donors, the genetic and exposure-history diversity represented was limited. Large sequencing depth failed to make sorted-subset sequencing complete, rarefaction showed.

Trimming cost V 3 bases and J 4 bases, with 17 bases left between them. There are 15 residues in the CDR3. Per the germline V gene, CDR1 is GTSNPN and CDR2 is SVGIG (reference sequence). Produced via immunoSEQ multiplex PCR; TCRdb's table is partial and in-frame only. This repertoire shows around 88,000 clones, roughly three quarters found once; its top ten account for about half. The chain employs TRBV30 and TRBJ2-3, with D possibly being TRBD1 or TRBD2 (6 bases each). Input material: memory CD8+ T cells sorted from blood. The subset is: CD45RO+ cells pooled with CCR7-negative TemRA cells. This clonotype was obtained from a man aged 30-40 years in good health. The chain's CDR3 is CAWSGGHMHADTQYF. In DNA, the CDR3 is TGTGCCTGGAGCGGGGGACACATGCACGCAGATACGCAGTATTTT.